What follows are 20 T cell receptor beta chains derived from one specimen sequenced in a study of neurological immune-mediated disorders (dated by TCRdb to the late 2010s). Library creation used 5' RACE. For sequencing, an Illumina HiSeq 2500 was employed. TCRdb applied fastp at Q25 and MiXCR to the public reads, then kept only in-frame beta chains. Entries that share a CDR3 protein sequence are merged under the most common genes and DNA. In this sample the table shows 55,000 or so distinct CDR3 sequences, just under 4% of which occur a single time. Of the sample, more than 1.5% is held by the ten largest clones. Sample: CD4+ T cells from blood. These receptors were obtained from a woman in her thirties or forties with multiple sclerosis.

This clonotype has a count of ten or more. The genes are TRBV10-3 and TRBJ1-6; 9 bases map to TRBD1. This CDR3 is 15 amino acids long. Germline V CDR1 and CDR2: ENHRY, SYGVKD. With 6 bases clipped from V and 7 bases from J, the junction kept 7 bases outside the gene matches. The CDR3 DNA reads as TGTGCCATCAGAGGGACAGGGCGGATAAATTCACCCCTCCACTTT. Protein product: CAIRGTGRINSPLHF.

This clonotype was detected ten times or more. The rearrangement uses TRBV5-1 and TRBJ1-1; D uncertain. The CDR3 is 14 residues long. V was clipped by 0 bases and J by 13 bases, with 19 bases between them. Germline assignment: CDR1 SGHRS and CDR2 YFSETQ. CDR3: CASSLVGNGQRDFF. CDR3 sequence (DNA): TGCGCCAGCAGCTTGGTAGGGAACGGGCAGCGGGATTTCTTT. The variable domain in full, completed from reference TRBV5-1 and TRBJ1-1, reads KAGVTQTPRYLIKTRGQQVTLSCSPISGHRSVSWYQQTPGQGLQFLFEYFSETQRNKGNFPGRFSGRQFSNSRSEMNVSTLELGDSALYLCASSLVGNGQRDFFGQGTRLTVV.

This clonotype was seen many times. The rearrangement joins TRBV5-1 to TRBJ1-5; D is unclear. Germline-derived CDR1 and CDR2 are SGHRS and YFSETQ. Between the trimmed V and J ends, which lost 2 bases and 5 bases, there was a span of 8 bases. The CDR3 sequence is 13 residues long. The CDR3 region has the DNA TGCGCCAGCAGCTTAACTCCTGATCAGCCCCAGCATTTT. This encodes CASSLTPDQPQHF.

This clonotype was counted many times. The gene calls are TRBV5-1 and TRBJ2-7; D possibly corresponds to TRBD2 (6 bases). CDR3 length equals 15 residues. In germline, CDR1 is SGHRS, CDR2 YFSETQ. Trimming stripped 5 bases from V and 0 bases from J, with 15 bases between. The CDR3 loop is CASSWLGGFSYEQYF. DNA for the CDR3: TGCGCCAGCAGTTGGCTCGGGGGATTCTCCTACGAGCAGTACTTC.

This clonotype was seen at least ten times. The rearrangement links TRBV20-1 to TRBJ2-3; no clear D. Looked up from germline, CDR1 is DFQATT and CDR2 is SNEGSKA (reference sequence). V was cut by 0 bases and J by 0 bases, with 7 bases left in between. This CDR3 has 14 residues. The chain's CDR3 is CSAREKVSTDTQYF. In DNA, the CDR3 is TGCAGTGCTAGAGAGAAAGTCAGCACAGATACGCAGTATTTT.

This clonotype was seen at least ten times. The rearrangement joins TRBV7-8 to TRBJ1-4; D uncertain. The ends were cut back, 6 bases at V and 7 bases at J, with 6 bases in the middle. Looked up from germline, CDR1 is SGHVS and CDR2 is FQNEAQ. This CDR3 spans 11 amino acids. The CDR3 coding sequence is TGTGCCAGCAGGTCTAGTGAAAAACTGTTTTTT. This translates into CASRSSEKLFF.

A few counts support this clonotype. CDR3 sequence: CASSEQGAADTQYF. CDR3 nucleotide sequence: TGTGCCAGCAGTGAGCAGGGGGCCGCAGATACGCAGTATTTT. The chain uses TRBV2 and TRBJ2-3; 8 bases are a match to TRBD1. The CDR3 is made up of 14 amino acids. J was trimmed by 4 bases and V by 3 bases; bases with no gene match: 3. Germline lookup yields CDR1 SNHLY and CDR2 FYNNEI.

This clonotype was counted many times. The chain joins TRBV5-4 to TRBJ2-1; D might be TRBD1 (5 bases). This CDR3 is 15 amino acids long. From germline, CDR1 is SGHNT and CDR2 YYREEE (reference sequence). Trimming stripped 2 bases from V and 0 bases from J, with 9 bases between. CDR3 bases: TGTGCCAGCAGCTTTTACAGGAGCTCCTACAATGAGCAGTTCTTC. Its translation is CASSFYRSSYNEQFF. The complete variable domain, with remaining parts taken from reference TRBV5-4 and TRBJ2-1, reads ETGVTQSPTHLIKTRGQQVTLRCSSQSGHNTVSWYQQALGQGPQFIFQYYREEENGRGNFPPRFSGLQFPNYSSELNVNALELDDSALYLCASSFYRSSYNEQFFGPGTRLTVL.

This clonotype was recorded at least ten times. The J gene is TRBJ2-7, the V gene TRBV2; D is possibly TRBD2 (7 bases). Trimming removed 8 bases from V and 2 bases from J, with 13 bases in between. Germline CDR1 reads SNHLY; CDR2 reads FYNNEI. The CDR3 runs 13 residues. CDR3 sequence: CASVAGAAYEQYF. In DNA form, the CDR3 reads TGTGCCAGCGTCGCGGGGGCCGCCTACGAGCAGTACTTC.

This clonotype was observed many times. The chain recombines TRBV20-1 with TRBJ1-1; possible D gene TRBD1, 6 bases. The CDR3 extends over 18 amino acids. Germline assignment: CDR1 DFQATT and CDR2 SNEGSKA (reference sequence). Trimming pared 3 bases from V and 0 bases from J, leaving 23 bases between. The CDR3 bases are TGCAGTGCTAGTTCCGGGGGGGGCGCAGACCCCCTGAACACTGAAGCTTTCTTT. This sequence encodes CSASSGGGADPLNTEAFF.

This clonotype was found many times. The chain carries TRBV3-1 and TRBJ2-7; tentative D call: TRBD2 (7 bases). The CDR3 has 14 amino acids. V was trimmed by 1 base and J by 2 bases, leaving 9 bases between them. The germline gives CDR1 LGHDT, CDR2 YNNKEL (reference sequence). The CDR3 region has the DNA TGTGCCAGCAGCCAAGGCGGGGGCCCCTACGAGCAGTACTTC. Translated: CASSQGGGPYEQYF.

This clonotype occurred many times. The chain employs TRBV19 and TRBJ2-5, with 9 positions matching TRBD1. This CDR3 comprises 15 residues. V lost 6 bases to trimming and J lost 5 bases; unmatched junction nucleotides: 10. Germline lookup yields CDR1 LNHDA and CDR2 SQIVND (reference sequence). The CDR3 sequence: CASSLLQGARETQYF. The CDR3 bases are TGTGCCAGTAGCTTATTACAGGGGGCGCGGGAGACCCAGTACTTC.

This clonotype has a count of ten or more. The chain joins TRBV7-2 to TRBJ2-1; 9 nucleotides line up with TRBD2. V was pared by 5 bases and J by 7 bases, with 15 bases of the junction left unmatched. The CDR3 is 17 amino acids. Germline CDR1 reads SGHTA; CDR2 reads FQGNSA. The CDR3: CASSTLGAGGHDNEQFF. CDR3 DNA: TGTGCCAGCAGCACACTGGGGGCGGGGGGGCATGATAATGAGCAGTTCTTC.

This clonotype was detected many times. V gene TRBV5-1 combines with J gene TRBJ1-2; no clear D. Trimming removed 0 bases at V and 8 bases at J, with 14 bases between. The CDR3 runs 14 residues. The germline V gene has CDR1 SGHRS and CDR2 YFSETQ. The CDR3, as DNA: TGCGCCAGCAGCTTGGATCACAGCGTGGGGGGCTACACCTTC. Translated, it gives CASSLDHSVGGYTF.

Many counts were recorded for this clonotype. The V gene is TRBV4-1, the J gene TRBJ2-3; D gene ambiguous. There are 13 residues in the CDR3. Trimming stripped 2 bases from V and 9 bases from J, with 12 bases between. Looked up from germline, CDR1 is MGHRA and CDR2 is YSYEKL. In DNA, the CDR3 is TGCGCCAGCAGCCAACCTTATGGTGAGACGCAGTATTTT. It codes for CASSQPYGETQYF.

This clonotype has at least ten counts. This chain connects TRBV24-1 to TRBJ2-3, with a tentative D call TRBD2 (6 bases). CDR1 is KGHDR, CDR2 SFDVKD, per germline. The CDR3 sequence is 17 residues long. Trimming took off 9 bases at V and 1 base at J, with 22 bases between the two ends. CDR3 sequence (DNA): TGTGCCACCCAGAACCTTACGGGGGAAATAGGCACAGATACGCAGTATTTT. Amino acid sequence: CATQNLTGEIGTDTQYF.

This clonotype was observed at least ten times. The chain has TRBV10-3 and TRBJ2-3; D is undetermined. The CDR3 extends over 12 amino acids. V was cut by 4 bases and J by 4 bases, with 6 bases left in between. CDR1 is ENHRY, CDR2 SYGVKD, per germline. The CDR3 loop is CAISVEADTQYF. The CDR3 coding sequence is TGTGCCATCAGTGTCGAGGCAGATACGCAGTATTTT.

This clonotype was counted at least ten times. V and J are TRBV10-3 and TRBJ2-3; TRBD1 matches at 7 bases. Germline CDR1 is ENHRY and CDR2 is SYGVKD. The CDR3 contains 14 residues. With 2 bases clipped from V and 4 bases from J, the junction kept 3 bases outside the gene matches. Here the CDR3 DNA reads TGTGCCATCAGTGAGGCCACAGGGGCAGATACGCAGTATTTT. Amino acids: CAISEATGADTQYF.

The table lists this clonotype with many counts. The gene calls are TRBV3-1 and TRBJ1-4, with D hard to call. V was shortened by 8 bases and J by 5 bases, with 15 bases between the two germline ends. Germline CDR1 and CDR2: LGHDT and YNNKEL (reference sequence). CDR3 length equals 14 residues. The CDR3 coding sequence is TGTGCCAGCTCTCCGACGGCCTTAAATGAAAAACTGTTTTTT. Encoded protein: CASSPTALNEKLFF.

There are many counts of this clonotype. This chain joins TRBV27 and TRBJ2-2, with 8 bases matching TRBD1. Germline assignment: CDR1 MNHEY and CDR2 SMNVEV (reference sequence). With V trimmed by 8 bases and J by 6 bases, 5 bases remained unmatched. The CDR3 is 13 residues long. The CDR3: CASGKTGAGELFF. The CDR3 DNA reads as TGTGCCAGCGGAAAGACAGGGGCCGGGGAGCTGTTTTTT.